The 14 T cell receptor beta chains in this list originate from one sample, sequenced in a study of T cell responses to AZD1222 COVID-19 vaccine. TCRdb's copy holds only in-frame clones and misses some; the assay was immunoSEQ multiplex PCR. Of 160,000 or so clones listed, roughly 90% are singletons. The sample in question was peripheral blood, obtained on day 0 of AZD1222 vaccination. The receptors come from an adult in good health.

V is TRBV9 and J is TRBJ2-3; D is possibly TRBD1 or TRBD2 (5 bases each). This CDR3 has 16 amino acids. Germline V gene lookup returns CDR1 SGDLS and CDR2 YYNGEE. V dropped 5 bases and J dropped 6 bases, with 22 bases sitting between them. CDR3 loop: CASSLLGAPPQDTQYF. The DNA for the CDR3 is TGTGCCAGCAGTCTTCTCGGGGCGCCTCCTCAGGATACGCAGTATTTT. The full variable domain, completed using reference TRBV9 and TRBJ2-3, is DSGVTQTPKHLITATGQRVTLRCSPRSGDLSVYWYQQSLDQGLQFLIQYYNGEERAKGNILERFSAQQFPDLHSELNLSSLELGDSALYFCASSLLGAPPQDTQYFGPGTRLTVL.

V is TRBV7-9 and J is TRBJ2-7; D might be TRBD1 (5 bases). Trimming took 9 bases from V and 5 from J, leaving 11 bases between them. This CDR3 spans 11 amino acids. Germline CDR1 SEHNR, CDR2 FQNEAQ (reference sequence). Here the CDR3 DNA reads TGTGCCAGTGGGGCTACGGACGAGCAGTACTTC. Its protein is CASGATDEQYF. Using reference TRBV7-9 and TRBJ2-7 for the parts outside the CDR3, the full variable domain is DTGVSQNPRHKITKRGQNVTFRCDPISEHNRLYWYRQTLGQGPEFLTYFQNEAQLEKSRLLSDRFSAERPKGSFSTLEIQRTEQGDSAMYLCASGATDEQYFGPGTRLTVT.

This chain connects TRBV24-1 to TRBJ1-1; D may be TRBD1 (5 bases). The germline gives CDR1 KGHDR, CDR2 SFDVKD. CDR3 length: 13 residues. V was trimmed by 4 bases and J by 7 bases, leaving 12 bases between them. CDR3 residues: CATSDQDSFEAFF. The CDR3 DNA sequence: TGTGCCACCAGTGACCAAGACAGTTTTGAAGCTTTCTTT.

The chain joins TRBV29-1 to TRBJ2-7; maybe TRBD1 (6 bases). The germline CDR1 and CDR2 sequences are SQVTM and ANQGSEA. The ends were cut back, 3 bases at V and 4 bases at J, with 7 bases in the middle. The CDR3 has 11 amino acids. The chain's CDR3 is CSVERGYEQYF. CDR3 in DNA: TGCAGCGTTGAGAGGGGGTACGAGCAGTACTTC.

V usage is TRBV6-5 and J usage is TRBJ1-1; TRBD1 might be the D (6 bases). Per germline, CDR1 MNHEY and CDR2 SVGAGI. The CDR3 is 14 amino acids. The V end was cut by 7 bases, the J end by 1 base, with 13 bases between. CDR3 DNA: TGTGCCAGCATTCCGGGACACAAGAACACTGAAGCTTTCTTT. Protein sequence: CASIPGHKNTEAFF.

This chain uses TRBV25-1 with TRBJ1-6; 9 nucleotides line up with TRBD1. V lost 5 bases and J lost 9; bases outside the gene matches: 8. The CDR3 sequence is 15 residues long. From germline, CDR1 is MGHDK and CDR2 SYGVNS. For the CDR3, the DNA is TGTGCCAGCAGTAACATACAGGGGGCTAGTTCACCCCTCCACTTT. Its protein product is CASSNIQGASSPLHF.

There are a few counts of this clone. The CDR3 spells CAIRGTSESYEQYF. The CDR3 region has the DNA TGTGCCATCAGGGGGACCTCCGAATCCTACGAGCAGTACTTC. The chain employs TRBV10-3 and TRBJ2-7; D assignment may be TRBD1 or TRBD2 (5 bases each). Germline CDR1 and CDR2: ENHRY and SYGVKD. The CDR3 has 14 residues. Deletions cut 6 bases from V and 1 base from J, with 13 bases between.

This clone showed up just once. This chain links TRBV30 with TRBJ2-7; 10 bases agree with TRBD2. Trimming cost V 2 bases and J 6 bases; bases outside gene matches: 7. CDR1 and CDR2 from the germline V gene are GTSNPN and SVGIG (reference sequence). The CDR3 covers 14 residues. The CDR3 DNA follows: TGTGCCTGGAGTCAGCTAGCGGGAGTAGGCGAGCAGTACTTC. It is translated as CAWSQLAGVGEQYF.

The chain uses TRBV10-3 and TRBJ2-7; D remains ambiguous. Between the trimmed V and J ends, which lost 4 bases and 3 bases, there was a span of 13 bases. CDR3 length equals 14 residues. Germline loops: CDR1 ENHRY, CDR2 SYGVKD. This CDR3 is CAISVVDQIYEQYF. CDR3 DNA: TGTGCCATCAGTGTAGTGGACCAAATCTACGAGCAGTACTTC.

This rearrangement joins TRBV9 to TRBJ1-5; D is perhaps TRBD1 (5 bases). The CDR3 has 15 amino acids. The germline CDR1 and CDR2 sequences are SGDLS and YYNGEE. The V gene lost 3 bases and the J gene lost 5 bases, with 15 bases spanning the gap. CDR3 residues: CASSAAWGEDQPQHF. The DNA of the CDR3 is TGTGCCAGCAGCGCCGCATGGGGCGAGGATCAGCCCCAGCATTTT.

The count of this clone is one. This sequence joins TRBV19 and TRBJ1-1; D unclear. CDR1 and CDR2 from the germline V gene are LNHDA and SQIVND (reference sequence). The CDR3 sequence is 12 residues long. Trimming stripped 6 bases from V and 0 bases from J, with 5 bases between. The chain's CDR3 is CASRTVNTEAFF. The CDR3 DNA is TGTGCCAGTAGGACTGTGAACACTGAAGCTTTCTTT.

The count of this clone is one. V and J are TRBV9 and TRBJ2-7; 7 positions match TRBD2. The V and J ends lost 2 bases and 5 bases, in that order; junction bases with no gene match: 13. CDR1 is SGDLS, CDR2 YYNGEE, per germline. CDR3 length: 16 residues. The CDR3 DNA is TGTGCCAGCAGCGTGGGGAGCGGCGGGAGCTTGGACGAGCAGTACTTC. Residues: CASSVGSGGSLDEQYF. The complete variable domain, with remaining parts taken from reference TRBV9 and TRBJ2-7, reads DSGVTQTPKHLITATGQRVTLRCSPRSGDLSVYWYQQSLDQGLQFLIQYYNGEERAKGNILERFSAQQFPDLHSELNLSSLELGDSALYFCASSVGSGGSLDEQYFGPGTRLTVT.

The V gene is TRBV12-3 or TRBV12-4, the J gene TRBJ2-2; D is unclear. V was pared by 3 bases and J by 6 bases, with 5 bases between. This CDR3 contains 12 residues. The CDR3 DNA reads as TGTGCCAGCAGTTTCGGTTCCGGGGAGCTGTTTTTT. Protein: CASSFGSGELFF.

This clone occurred once. The V call is TRBV28, the J call TRBJ1-2; 7 nucleotides line up with TRBD1. Germline-derived CDR1 and CDR2 are MDHEN and SYDVKM. CDR3 length equals 17 residues. The V and J ends lost 4 bases and 2 bases, in that order; junction bases with no gene match: 13. CDR3 nucleotide sequence: TGTGCCAGCAGTTCCCGAGGGACAGACGTAACCAACTATGGCTACACCTTC. It translates to CASSSRGTDVTNYGYTF.